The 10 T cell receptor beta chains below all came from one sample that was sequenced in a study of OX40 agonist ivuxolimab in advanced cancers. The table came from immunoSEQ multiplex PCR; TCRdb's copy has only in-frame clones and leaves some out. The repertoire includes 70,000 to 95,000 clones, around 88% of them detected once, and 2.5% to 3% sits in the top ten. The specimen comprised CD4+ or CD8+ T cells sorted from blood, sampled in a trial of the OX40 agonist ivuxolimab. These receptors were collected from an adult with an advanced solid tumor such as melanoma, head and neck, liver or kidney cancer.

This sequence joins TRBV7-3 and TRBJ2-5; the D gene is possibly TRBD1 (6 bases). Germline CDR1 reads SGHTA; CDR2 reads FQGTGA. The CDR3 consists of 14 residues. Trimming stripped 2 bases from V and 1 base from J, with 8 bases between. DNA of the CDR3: TGTGCCAGCAGCTTACAAGGGGGCCAAGAGACCCAGTACTTC. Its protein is CASSLQGGQETQYF. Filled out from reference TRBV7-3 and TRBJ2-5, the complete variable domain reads GAGVSQTPSNKVTEKGKYVELRCDPISGHTALYWYRQSLGQGPEFLIYFQGTGAADDSGLPNDRFFAVRPEGSVSTLKIQRTERGDSAVYLCASSLQGGQETQYFGPGTRLLVL.

CDR3 amino acids: CAWSVGVGTDTQYF. DNA of the CDR3: TGTGCCTGGAGTGTAGGGGTAGGCACAGATACGCAGTATTTT. This chain uses TRBV30 with TRBJ2-3, with a possible D match to TRBD1 (5 bases). Looked up from germline, CDR1 is GTSNPN and CDR2 is SVGIG (reference sequence). The CDR3 sequence is 14 residues long. The V end lost 0 bases, the J end lost 1 base, and 8 bases lay between the germline ends.

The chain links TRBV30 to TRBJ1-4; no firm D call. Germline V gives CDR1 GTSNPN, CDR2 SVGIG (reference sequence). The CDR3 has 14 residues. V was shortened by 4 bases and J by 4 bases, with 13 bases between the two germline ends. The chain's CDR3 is CAWTHPANNEKLFF. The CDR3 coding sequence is TGTGCCTGGACCCACCCCGCTAATAATGAAAAACTGTTTTTT.

CDR3 sequence: CASRLPYEQYF. CDR3 bases: TGTGCAAGTCGCTTACCCTACGAGCAGTACTTC. The rearrangement joins TRBV12-2 to TRBJ2-7. TRBV12-2 is described as a pseudogene. The CDR3 is made up of 11 amino acids.

The CDR3 reads CASSPRAREQFF. CDR3 coding DNA: TGTGCCAGCAGCCCCAGGGCCCGGGAGCAGTTCTTC. V gene TRBV28 combines with J gene TRBJ2-1, with D perhaps TRBD1 (5 bases). The V and J ends lost 6 bases and 10 bases respectively, with 13 bases between them. This CDR3 has 12 residues. Germline loops: CDR1 MDHEN, CDR2 SYDVKM.

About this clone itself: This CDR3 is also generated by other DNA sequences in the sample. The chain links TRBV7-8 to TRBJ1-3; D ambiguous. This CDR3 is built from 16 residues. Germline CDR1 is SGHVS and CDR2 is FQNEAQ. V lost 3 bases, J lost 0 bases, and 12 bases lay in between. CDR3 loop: CASSLPARFSGNTIYF. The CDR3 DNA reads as TGTGCCAGCAGCTTGCCAGCAAGGTTCTCTGGAAACACCATATATTTT.

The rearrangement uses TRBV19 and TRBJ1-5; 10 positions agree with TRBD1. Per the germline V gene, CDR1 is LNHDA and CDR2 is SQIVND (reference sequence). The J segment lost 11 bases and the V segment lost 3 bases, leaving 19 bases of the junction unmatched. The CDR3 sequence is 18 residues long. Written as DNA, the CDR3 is TGTGCCAGTAGTATCCGGGGGACAGGGGCTGAATCCACCCAGGCCCAGCATTTT. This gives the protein CASSIRGTGAESTQAQHF.

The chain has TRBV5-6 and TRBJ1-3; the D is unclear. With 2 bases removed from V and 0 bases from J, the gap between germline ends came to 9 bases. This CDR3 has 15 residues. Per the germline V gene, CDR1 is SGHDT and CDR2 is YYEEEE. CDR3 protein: CASSFYESSGNTIYF. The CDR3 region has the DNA TGTGCCAGCAGCTTTTACGAGAGCTCTGGAAACACCATATATTTT.

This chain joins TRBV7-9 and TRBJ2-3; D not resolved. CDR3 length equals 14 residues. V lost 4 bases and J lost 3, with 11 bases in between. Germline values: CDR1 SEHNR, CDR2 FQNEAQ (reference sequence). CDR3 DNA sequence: TGTGCCAGCAGCTCCATCCAAGTGACAGATACGCAGTATTTT. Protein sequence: CASSSIQVTDTQYF.

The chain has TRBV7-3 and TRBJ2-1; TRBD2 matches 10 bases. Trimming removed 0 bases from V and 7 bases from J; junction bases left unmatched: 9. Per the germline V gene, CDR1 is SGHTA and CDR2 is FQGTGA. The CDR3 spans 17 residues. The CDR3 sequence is CASSLTGASGSGNEQFF. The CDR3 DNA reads TGTGCCAGCAGCTTAACGGGGGCTAGCGGGAGTGGAAATGAGCAGTTCTTC.